Sequencing of this T cell receptor (beta chain) was carried out in a study of shared clonotypes between healthy human individuals. CDR1 MGHDK and CDR2 SYGVNS come from the germline V gene. Deletions cut 6 bases from V and 2 bases from J, with 13 bases between. This CDR3 has 14 residues. It was into CD45RA+ naive and CD45RA-negative memory subsets that the CD4+ cells were split. This clone was detected only a few times. The antigen is unknown. Study-level results: What naive subsets generally showed was a larger estimated richness than memory subsets showed. In the sorted subsets, rarefaction showed sequencing was incomplete despite large depth. Blood alone was sampled, and tissue repertoires likely differ.

This table comes from immunoSEQ multiplex PCR, and its TCRdb copy is limited to in-frame clones, with some not included. The sample comprises some 1 million clones, around 74% of which are singletons, and approximately 1.5% rests with the top ten. Sequences were obtained from memory CD4+ T cells sorted from blood. Indicated subset: CD45RA-negative fraction. The chain carries TRBV25-1 and TRBJ1-1, with TRBD1 as a possible D gene (6 bases). The TCR sequence derives from a man between 18 and 29 years old in good health. The CDR3 DNA sequence: TGTGCCAGCAGACCGACAGGAACAAACACTGAAGCTTTCTTT. Translating gives CASRPTGTNTEAFF.